This T cell receptor beta chain was sequenced during a study of blood T cell repertoires in COVID-19. Looking at the study overall: COVID-19 samples collected from the United States, Italy and Spain covered acute and convalescent phases. PBMCs, B-cell-depleted T cells, or T cells were the source of the cDNA or gDNA that made up the material.

This CDR3 has 14 residues. With V trimmed by 4 bases and J by 5 bases, 2 bases remained unmatched. In germline, CDR1 is MNHEY, CDR2 SMNVEV (reference sequence). In the authors' methods: Reference gene primers were amplified, and this amplification served to estimate nucleated cell counts. Generated by immunoSEQ multiplex PCR, the TCRdb table keeps only in-frame clones and is missing some. V, J and clone size are taken as reported in that table, and D and trimming were inferred from the DNA itself. Here the sample spans roughly 390,000 clones, around 84% being singletons. This receptor was obtained from a woman aged 18-35 years with acute or convalescent COVID-19. The rearrangement joins TRBV27 to TRBJ2-2; 9 bases match TRBD1. Input material: peripheral blood. The CDR3 loop is CASSWTGETGELFF. The CDR3 DNA reads TGTGCCAGCAGTTGGACAGGGGAAACCGGGGAGCTGTTTTTT.